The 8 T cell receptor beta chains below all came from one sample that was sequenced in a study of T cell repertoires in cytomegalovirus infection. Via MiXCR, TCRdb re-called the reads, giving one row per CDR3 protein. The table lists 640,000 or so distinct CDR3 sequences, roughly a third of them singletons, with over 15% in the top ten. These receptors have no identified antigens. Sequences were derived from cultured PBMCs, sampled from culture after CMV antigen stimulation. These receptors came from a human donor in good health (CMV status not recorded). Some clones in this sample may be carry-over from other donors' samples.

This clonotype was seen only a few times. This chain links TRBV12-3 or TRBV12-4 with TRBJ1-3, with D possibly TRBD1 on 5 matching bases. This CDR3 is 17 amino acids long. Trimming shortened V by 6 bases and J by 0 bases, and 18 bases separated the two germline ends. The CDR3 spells CASSRGEAPYSGNTIYF. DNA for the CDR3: TGTGCCAGCAGCCGGGGGGAGGCCCCGTACTCTGGAAACACCATATATTTT.

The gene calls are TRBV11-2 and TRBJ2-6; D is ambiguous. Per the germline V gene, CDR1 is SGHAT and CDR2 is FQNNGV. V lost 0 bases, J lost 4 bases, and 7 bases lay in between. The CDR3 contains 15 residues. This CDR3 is CASSLDLLGANVLTF. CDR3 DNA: TGTGCCAGCAGCTTAGATCTTTTAGGGGCCAACGTCCTGACTTTC. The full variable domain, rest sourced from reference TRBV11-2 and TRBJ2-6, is EAGVAQSPRYKIIEKRQSVAFWCNPISGHATLYWYQQILGQGPKLLIQFQNNGVVDDSQLPKDRFSAERLKGVDSTLKIQPAKLEDSAVYLCASSLDLLGANVLTFGAGSRLTVL.

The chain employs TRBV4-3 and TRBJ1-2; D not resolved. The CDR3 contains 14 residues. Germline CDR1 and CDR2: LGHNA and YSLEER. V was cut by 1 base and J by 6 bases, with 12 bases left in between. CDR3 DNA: TGCGCCAGCAGCCAAGTGGGCCCCCAGGATGGCTACACCTTC. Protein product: CASSQVGPQDGYTF.

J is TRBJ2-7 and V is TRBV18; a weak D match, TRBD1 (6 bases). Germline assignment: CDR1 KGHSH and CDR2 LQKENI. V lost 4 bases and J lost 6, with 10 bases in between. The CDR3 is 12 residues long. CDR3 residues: CASSQQGSEQYF. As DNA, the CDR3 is TGTGCCAGCTCACAACAGGGAAGCGAGCAGTACTTC.

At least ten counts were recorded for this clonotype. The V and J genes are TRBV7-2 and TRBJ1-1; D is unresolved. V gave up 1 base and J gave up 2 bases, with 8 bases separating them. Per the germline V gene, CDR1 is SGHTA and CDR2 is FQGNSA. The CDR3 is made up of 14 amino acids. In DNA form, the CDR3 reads TGTGCCAGCAGCTTAGATCCGGGTAACACTGAAGCTTTCTTT. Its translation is CASSLDPGNTEAFF.

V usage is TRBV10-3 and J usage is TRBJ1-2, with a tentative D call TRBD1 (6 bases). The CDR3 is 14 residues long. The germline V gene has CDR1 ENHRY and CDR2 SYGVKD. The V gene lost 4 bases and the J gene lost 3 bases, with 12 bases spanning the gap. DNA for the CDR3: TGTGCCATCAGTGTGAACAGGGACGACTATGGCTACACCTTC. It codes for CAISVNRDDYGYTF.

This CDR3 reads CASSSYRGSGTSGKYSSYNEQFF. CDR3 coding DNA: TGTGCCAGCAGCTCATATCGCGGCTCGGGAACTAGCGGGAAGTACAGCTCCTACAATGAGCAGTTCTTC. The rearrangement links TRBV7-9 to TRBJ2-1; 10 bases are a match to TRBD2. J was trimmed by 0 bases and V by 4 bases; bases with no gene match: 24. The germline CDR1 and CDR2 sequences are SEHNR and FQNEAQ (reference sequence). The CDR3 covers 23 residues.

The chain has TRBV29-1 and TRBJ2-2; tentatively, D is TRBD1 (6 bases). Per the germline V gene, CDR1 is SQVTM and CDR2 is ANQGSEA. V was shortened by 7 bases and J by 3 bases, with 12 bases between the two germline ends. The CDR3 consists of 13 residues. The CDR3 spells CSALRTDTGELFF. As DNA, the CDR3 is TGCAGCGCCCTTAGGACAGACACCGGGGAGCTGTTTTTT.